This T cell receptor (beta chain) was observed in a study of shared T cell receptors in the human thymus. This table comes from immunoSEQ multiplex PCR, and its TCRdb copy is limited to in-frame clones, with some not included. The sample includes hundreds of thousands of clones, more than 70% of them seen just once. The CDR3 covers 16 residues. A further study also used this sample, focusing on human thymus T cells.

Sample: thymocytes. This TCR derives from a boy in the first two years of life with a congenital heart defect. The chain joins TRBV7-5 to TRBJ1-5; TRBD1, as called in the table, went unchecked against the DNA. TRBV7-5 is a documented pseudogene. As DNA, the CDR3 is TGTGTCAGAAGCTTAAAGACAGACGATATCAATCAGCCCCAGCATTTT. Translated: CVRSLKTDDINQPQHF.